This TCR beta chain was profiled in a study of CD8 T cells in ankylosing spondylitis. TCRdb independently ran MiXCR on the 5' RACE reads; one entry per CDR3 protein. The sample lists under 200,000 distinct CDR3 sequences; roughly 11% were seen once. Trimming took 2 bases from V and 0 from J, leaving 8 bases between them. This CDR3 contains 14 residues. The genes are TRBV12-3 or TRBV12-4 and TRBJ2-7; tentative D call: TRBD1 (5 bases). This sequence was found in a male donor with ankylosing spondylitis or in good health (not recorded which). Sequenced sample: blood, either unsorted or a sorted T cell fraction (not recorded which). This CDR3 reads CASSLLGPSYEQYF. DNA for the CDR3: TGTGCCAGCAGTTTATTGGGGCCCTCCTACGAGCAGTACTTC.